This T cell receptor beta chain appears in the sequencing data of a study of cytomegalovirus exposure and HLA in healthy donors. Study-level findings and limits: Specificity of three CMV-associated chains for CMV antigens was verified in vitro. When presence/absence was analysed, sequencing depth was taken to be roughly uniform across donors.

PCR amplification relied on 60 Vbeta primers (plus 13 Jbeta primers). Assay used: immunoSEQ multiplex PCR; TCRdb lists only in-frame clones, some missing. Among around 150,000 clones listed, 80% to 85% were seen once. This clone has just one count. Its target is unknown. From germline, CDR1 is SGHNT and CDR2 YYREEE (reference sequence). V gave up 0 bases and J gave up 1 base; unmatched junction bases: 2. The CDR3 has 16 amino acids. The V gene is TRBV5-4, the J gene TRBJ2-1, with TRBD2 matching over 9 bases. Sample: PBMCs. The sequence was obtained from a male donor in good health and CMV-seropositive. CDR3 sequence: CASSLGGLASYNEQFF. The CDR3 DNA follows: TGTGCCAGCAGCTTGGGTGGACTAGCGTCCTACAATGAGCAGTTCTTC.